The clone carrying this TCR beta chain was recorded a few times. Its antigen remains unknown. V gave up 1 base and J gave up 4 bases, with 9 bases separating them. Germline V lookup: CDR1 SGHRS, CDR2 YFSETQ. The CDR3 is made up of 14 amino acids. The sample is drawn from a study of regulatory T cells in long-lasting Graves disease. Whole-study results and caveats: Not thyroid tissue but only peripheral blood was studied.

Time point denoted: persistent/refractory GD, antithyroid drugs over 5 years with positive TRAb. RNA from PBMCs was the source of the TCR library. Researchers made TCR beta libraries by using iRepertoire HTBI primers and running Arm-PCR on CDR3 regions. Each CDR3 protein is one row after TCRdb ran MiXCR on the multiplex PCR reads. This sample carries some 450,000 distinct CDR3 sequences, 20% to 30% of them seen once, and the ten largest clones take approximately 28%. The sequence derives from a female donor with Graves disease. The sample in question was peripheral blood mononuclear cells (PBMCs), obtained when the disease was refractory, from a patient treated with antithyroid drugs. This rearrangement joins TRBV5-1 to TRBJ1-5; D unclear. The CDR3 spells CASSLNVGNQPQHF. The CDR3 bases are TGCGCCAGCAGCTTGAACGTGGGTAATCAGCCCCAGCATTTT. Full variable domain (missing parts from reference TRBV5-1 and TRBJ1-5): KAGVTQTPRYLIKTRGQQVTLSCSPISGHRSVSWYQQTPGQGLQFLFEYFSETQRNKGNFPGRFSGRQFSNSRSEMNVSTLELGDSALYLCASSLNVGNQPQHFGDGTRLSIL.